The source of this T cell receptor beta chain is a study of blood T cell repertoires in COVID-19. Across the whole study: The United States, Italy and Spain supplied acute and convalescent COVID-19 samples.

The CDR3 spans 15 residues. The junction had 1 base not matched to a gene; V was cut back by 1 base and J by 0 bases. Germline CDR1 LNHDA, CDR2 SQIVND (reference sequence). Using immunoSEQ multiplex PCR, the repertoire was profiled, and TCRdb retains in-frame clones only, with some absent. The sample lists tens of thousands of clones, under 85% occurring once. J is TRBJ2-3 and V is TRBV19; 7 bases map to TRBD2. The sequencing input was peripheral blood. The receptor was isolated from a man aged 55 to 70 with active COVID-19. This CDR3 reads CASSIGSGSTDTQYF. CDR3 sequence (DNA): TGTGCCAGTAGTATAGGTAGCGGGAGCACAGATACGCAGTATTTT.